The following is a T cell receptor (beta chain) sequence with its context. Trimming took off 5 bases at V and 14 bases at J, with 18 bases between the two ends. This CDR3 is 12 amino acids long. The germline CDR1 and CDR2 sequences are SNHLY and FYNNEI. The method was immunoSEQ multiplex PCR; TCRdb's version includes in-frame clones alone and lacks a portion of them. The repertoire consists of about 1 million clones, with roughly 75% occurring once and the leading ten covering 1.5%. This record comes from a study of shared clonotypes between healthy human individuals. The specimen was memory CD4+ T cells sorted from blood. The subset denotes: CD45RA-negative fraction. The gene calls are TRBV2 and TRBJ1-2; D gene uncertain. This receptor was obtained from a man aged 18 to 29 in good health. The CDR3 nucleotides read TGTGCCAGCAGTAAAGTACCCGGGTCCCAAACCTTC. This codes for CASSKVPGSQTF.